This TCR beta chain was profiled in a study of blood T cells in healthy people across ages (dated by TCRdb to the mid-2010s). As for the study more broadly: In model experiments, template switching captured roughly one uniquely barcoded TCR beta cDNA molecule for every two T cells. To track age-related changes in TCR beta repertoire diversity, the study relied on deep sequencing normalized with unique cDNA molecular identifiers. The donors were split into four age groups: young (average around 15 years), middle-aged (39), aged (roughly 68) and long-lived (roughly 88). To avoid experimental bias, donors of different ages were distributed randomly across sequencing lanes. For two donors (one aged 18 to 30 and one aged 80 or older), the study analyzed two additional independent replicas of 1 million unique cDNA reads from the same blood draw. Overall study outcomes, separate from this receptor: The percentage of naive T cells measured by flow cytometry correlated strongly with observed TCR beta diversity. Compared with the aged group, the long-lived group had more naive CD4+ T cells, fewer expanded clones and increased TCR diversity, suggesting age selection. Observed TCR beta diversity per million T cells fell roughly linearly with age, and a significant reduction was already apparent by age around 39. Donor CMV infection status was unknown, potentially confounding age-related changes in expanded clonotypes. Conclusive comparison of naive and antigen-experienced compartments was prevented by the profiling of bulk unsorted PBMCs. Estimates of total diversity from one million sequenced T cells were regarded as lower bounds and underestimates.

Library construction relied on 5' RACE. Sequencer: Illumina HiSeq 2500. A second about 7 to 11 cycle PCR used a sample-barcoded 5' primer and a J-beta primer mix. Each TCR beta cDNA molecule received a unique molecular identifier from a template-switch 5' adaptor carrying 12 random nucleotides. Each sample yielded at least 2.5 million CDR3-containing paired-end reads. All of the RNA was converted into first-strand cDNA using the Mint cDNA synthesis kit, with a TRBC-specific oligonucleotide serving as the primer. After uracil-DNA glycosylase treatment, a first 18-cycle PCR used universal primers M1SS and BC2_uni_R on all cDNA. The published analysis was carried out like this. Each sample was normalized by randomly selecting 1 million high-quality reads, each carrying a distinct molecular identifier. Reads with shared molecular identifiers were discarded instead of being binned into consensus sequences. CDR3 identification, clonotype clustering and error correction used MiTCR with a Q25 quality threshold and the strictest error-elimination algorithm. A nonparametric unseen species model using Euler transformation provided a lower-bound estimate of total TCR beta diversity. TCRdb reprocessing: public reads trimmed at Q25 with fastp, clones called with MiXCR, in-frame beta chains kept. Merged by CDR3 protein, the rows form single entries marked with the most common genes and DNA. TCRdb, not the authors, supplied the V and J calls. This sample has 790,000 or so distinct CDR3 sequences in its table, and 56% of those were observed once. Clones ranked in the top ten supply about 26% of the sample.

This clonotype was seen a handful of times. Its cognate antigen has yet to be identified. No quality values exist for individual bases; no much larger clone is one base distant. The roughly 38 donors, aged about 6 to 100 years, were systemically healthy Caucasian individuals from Russia. Each donor gave ten milliliters of peripheral blood, drawn into EDTA-treated Vacutainer tubes. Ficoll-Paque density-gradient centrifugation was used to isolate PBMCs, with at least 6.5 million per sample. Trizol reagent was used to extract total RNA from the PBMCs, yielding at least 5 micrograms per sample. For every donor, an aliquot of PBMCs went through flow cytometry to measure the percentages of naive CD45RAhigh/CD27high T cells. The CDR3 sequence holds 13 residues, the cysteine and phenylalanine included. The CDR3 DNA has 39 bases and is translated from base 1. V is trimmed back by 6 bases and J by 5 bases, and the junction contains 10 bases that no gene match accounts for. CDR1 and CDR2 were assigned from the germline V gene as SQVTM and ANQGSEA.

The V gene is TRBV29-1 and the J gene is TRBJ2-7; 7 central nucleotides agree with TRBD1. Material: blood. This TCR was sampled from a man aged 40-49 years in good health. The DNA reads TGCAGCGTAGGGACAGCCACACCCCACGAGCAGTACTTC. This is translated as CSVGTATPHEQYF.